The next 14 T cell receptor beta chains were all read from a single sample in a study of post-analysis software for immune sequencing data. Unique molecular identifiers were present in the TCR beta cDNA libraries. TCRdb re-analysed the PCR reads in MiXCR, keeping a single row per CDR3 protein. Of about 620,000 distinct CDR3 sequences detected, 44% appear once; the ten largest clones hold 1.5% to 2%. Study-level findings and limits: TRBV5-6, TRBV5-1 and TRBV20-1 belonged to a set of about 5 TRBV segments that were more frequent in patients than controls.

These TCRs are of unknown antigen specificity. The specimen was blood. The receptor set was obtained from a girl aged 10 to 17 with multiple sclerosis.

On this clonotype itself: A read error may explain this, as a much larger clone is one base away. The rearrangement joins TRBV10-3 to TRBJ2-7; 10 bases are shared with TRBD2. The length of the CDR3 is 15 residues. Germline V lookup: CDR1 ENHRY, CDR2 SYGVKD. Trimming removed 2 bases from V and 7 bases from J; junction bases left unmatched: 8. CDR3: CAISETSGDYNEQYF. The CDR3 nucleotides are TGTGCCATCAGTGAGACTAGCGGGGACTACAATGAGCAGTACTTC.

The chain recombines TRBV12-3 or TRBV12-4 with TRBJ1-1, with no clear D. The V end was cut by 3 bases, the J end by 10 bases, with 15 bases between. This CDR3 contains 13 residues. The CDR3 is CASSLSLQALAFF. CDR3 DNA sequence: TGTGCCAGCAGTTTGAGTCTCCAGGCCTTAGCTTTCTTT.

This chain connects TRBV28 to TRBJ2-3; no definite D call. The CDR3 totals 17 residues. Deletions cut 3 bases from V and 4 bases from J, with 20 bases between. The germline V gene encodes CDR1 MDHEN and CDR2 SYDVKM. The CDR3 loop is CASSFPLTVVGADTQYF. DNA of the CDR3: TGTGCCAGCAGTTTCCCCCTGACCGTCGTTGGAGCAGATACGCAGTATTTT. The whole variable domain, remainder taken from reference TRBV28 and TRBJ2-3, is DVKVTQSSRYLVKRTGEKVFLECVQDMDHENMFWYRQDPGLGLRLIYFSYDVKMKEKGDIPEGYSVSREKKERFSLILESASTNQTSMYLCASSFPLTVVGADTQYFGPGTRLTVL.

The rearrangement joins TRBV6-5 to TRBJ2-3, with D unresolved. Germline-derived CDR1 and CDR2 are MNHEY and SVGAGI. Trimming stripped 0 bases from V and 5 bases from J, with 9 bases between. The CDR3 spans 14 residues. This chain's CDR3 is CASSYSGSRDTQYF. CDR3 DNA sequence: TGTGCCAGCAGTTACTCAGGCTCTAGAGATACGCAGTATTTT.

This clonotype was observed a few times. V and J are TRBV2 and TRBJ2-1, with 12 bases lining up with TRBD2. V shed 1 base, J shed 3 bases, and the junction held 1 base outside the gene matches. The CDR3 extends over 16 amino acids. CDR1 and CDR2 (germline): SNHLY, FYNNEI. The CDR3 here is CASSEGTSGVYNEQFF. As DNA, the CDR3 is TGTGCCAGCAGTGAAGGGACTAGCGGGGTCTACAATGAGCAGTTCTTC.

The chain couples TRBV7-3 to TRBJ2-1, with 15 bases matching TRBD2. This CDR3 is 16 amino acids long. J was trimmed by 10 bases and V by 4 bases; bases with no gene match: 8. Germline lookup yields CDR1 SGHTA and CDR2 FQGTGA. CDR3: CASSSPGTSGGHEQFF. CDR3 DNA: TGTGCCAGCAGCTCGCCTGGGACTAGCGGGGGGCACGAGCAGTTCTTC.

The chain carries TRBV20-1 and TRBJ2-7; D may be TRBD1 (7 bases). Germline values: CDR1 DFQATT, CDR2 SNEGSKA (reference sequence). The CDR3 length is 14 residues. With 3 bases removed from V and 3 bases from J, the gap between germline ends came to 15 bases. The DNA of the CDR3 is TGCAGTGCTAGGGAGGGGTCAGGGGGCTACGAGCAGTACTTC. It specifies CSAREGSGGYEQYF.

This clonotype was counted between two and nine times. The CDR3 sequence: CASSPDRRSGYTF. The CDR3 DNA reads as TGTGCCAGCAGTCCGGACAGGCGGTCTGGCTACACCTTC. This chain uses TRBV6-2 or TRBV6-3 with TRBJ1-2, with 7 bases fitting TRBD1. The CDR3 covers 13 residues. The V gene end was trimmed by 5 bases and the J gene end by 7 bases; junction bases not matched to a gene: 7. Germline V CDR1 and CDR2: MNHEY, SVGEGT.

The chain joins TRBV7-9 to TRBJ2-1; D is unclear. Germline V gives CDR1 SEHNR, CDR2 FQNEAQ (reference sequence). The CDR3 loop spans 15 amino acids. Deletions cut 5 bases from V and 2 bases from J, with 13 bases between. The CDR3 sequence: CASSPSRHPYNEQFF. The CDR3 DNA follows: TGTGCCAGCAGCCCCTCGCGACACCCCTACAATGAGCAGTTCTTC.

This clonotype was seen more than once but under ten times. The genes are TRBV6-5 and TRBJ1-2; 11 bases are shared with TRBD1. Per the germline V gene, CDR1 is MNHEY and CDR2 is SVGAGI. With V trimmed by 6 bases and J by 7 bases, 10 bases remained unmatched. The CDR3 covers 15 residues. The CDR3, as DNA: TGTGCCAGCAGCCGTAGGACAGGGGGCGCGTTTGGCTACACCTTC. It yields the protein CASSRRTGGAFGYTF.

V gene TRBV10-3 combines with J gene TRBJ2-6; 7 bases are a match to TRBD2. This CDR3 comprises 17 residues. The V segment lost 10 bases and the J segment 2 bases; nucleotides outside the gene matches: 14. CDR1 ENHRY and CDR2 SYGVKD come from the germline V gene. The CDR3 loop reads CATMGGGSEAGANVLTF. Written as DNA, the CDR3 is TGTGCCACCATGGGGGGAGGGTCGGAAGCTGGGGCCAACGTCCTGACTTTC.

This clonotype has a handful of counts. The J gene is TRBJ2-1, the V gene TRBV7-9; 12 bases line up with TRBD2. The V gene's germline CDR1 is SEHNR and CDR2 FQNEAQ (reference sequence). The CDR3 is made up of 17 amino acids. The J segment lost 8 bases and the V segment lost 5 bases, leaving 13 bases of the junction unmatched. CDR3 loop: CASSGLARTSGEDEQFF. CDR3 coding DNA: TGTGCCAGCAGCGGACTAGCCCGGACTAGCGGGGAGGATGAGCAGTTCTTC.

Notes on this clonotype: It is likely a read error, because the conserved phenylalanine at the end of the CDR3 is missing. The V and J genes are TRBV6-6 and TRBJ2-7; TRBD1 or TRBD2 may be the D gene (5 bases each). CDR3 length equals 17 residues. From germline, CDR1 is MNHNY and CDR2 SVGAGI (reference sequence). V was cut by 2 bases and J by 0 bases, with 17 bases left in between. As DNA, the CDR3 is TGTGCCAGCAGTTACCGACGTGAGGGGCCCAGCTCCTACGAGCAGTACTTA. It specifies CASSYRREGPSSYEQYL.

This clonotype was found a few times. The genes are TRBV7-2 and TRBJ2-5; maybe TRBD2 (5 bases). V was shortened by 6 bases and J by 4 bases, with 12 bases between the two germline ends. The CDR3 is 13 residues long. Per the germline V gene, CDR1 is SGHTA and CDR2 is FQGNSA. The DNA of the CDR3 is TGTGCCAGCAGTTTCGGGGAACGAGAGACCCAGTACTTC. This translates into CASSFGERETQYF.